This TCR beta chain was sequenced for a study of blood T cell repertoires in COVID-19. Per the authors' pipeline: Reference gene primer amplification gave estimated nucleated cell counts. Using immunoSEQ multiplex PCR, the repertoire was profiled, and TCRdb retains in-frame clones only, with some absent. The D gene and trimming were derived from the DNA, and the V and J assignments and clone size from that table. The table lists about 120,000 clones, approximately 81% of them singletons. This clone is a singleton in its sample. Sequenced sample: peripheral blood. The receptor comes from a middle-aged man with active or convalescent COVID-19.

The CDR3: CASSQDPGGAYEQYF. The CDR3 DNA reads as TGCGCCAGCAGCCAAGATCCAGGAGGAGCCTACGAGCAGTACTTC. V and J are TRBV4-3 and TRBJ2-7, with D possibly matching TRBD2 (5 bases). CDR3 size: 15 residues. With 0 bases removed from V and 2 bases from J, the gap between germline ends came to 11 bases. The germline V gene encodes CDR1 LGHNA and CDR2 YSLEER.